These 20 T cell receptor beta chains came from one sample sequenced in a study of blood T cell repertoires in COVID-19. Generated by immunoSEQ multiplex PCR, the TCRdb table keeps only in-frame clones and is missing some. The sample carries hundreds of thousands of clones, 85% recorded once. Sequenced sample: peripheral blood. These receptors originate from a man over 45 with COVID-19, enrolled during active disease.

The CDR3 spells CASSYGWSVETGELFF. CDR3 nucleotides: TGTGCCAGCAGTTACGGGTGGAGTGTCGAAACCGGGGAGCTGTTTTTT. This rearrangement joins TRBV6-6 to TRBJ2-2, with no clear D. The CDR3 is made up of 16 amino acids. V lost 2 bases and J 5 bases, leaving 15 bases between the germline ends. Germline CDR1 MNHNY, CDR2 SVGAGI (reference sequence).

The chain employs TRBV6-2 or TRBV6-3 and TRBJ1-6; tentative D call: TRBD1 (6 bases). The germline V gene has CDR1 MNHEY and CDR2 SVGEGT. There are 14 residues in the CDR3. V lost 2 bases, J lost 7 bases, and 9 bases lay in between. The CDR3 DNA follows: TGTGCCAGCAGTTACGGGGGCTTAAATTCACCCCTCCACTTT. Translation: CASSYGGLNSPLHF.

The J gene is TRBJ1-6, the V gene TRBV7-2; D is ambiguous. This CDR3 is built from 17 residues. Germline CDR1 and CDR2: SGHTA and FQGNSA. V was pared by 2 bases and J by 2 bases, with 13 bases between. The CDR3 region has the DNA TGTGCCAGCAGCTTAAAACCCAGAGGGCCCTATAATTCACCCCTCCACTTT. Translating it yields CASSLKPRGPYNSPLHF. Full variable domain (outside the CDR3, taken from reference TRBV7-2 and TRBJ1-6): GAGVSQSPSNKVTEKGKDVELRCDPISGHTALYWYRQSLGQGLEFLIYFQGNSAPDKSGLPSDRFSAERTGGSVSTLTIQRTQQEDSAVYLCASSLKPRGPYNSPLHFGNGTRLTVT.

This CDR3 reads CASSSVGQGASGANVLTF. The CDR3 coding sequence is TGTGCCAGCAGCTCCGTCGGACAGGGGGCCTCTGGGGCCAACGTCCTGACTTTC. The rearrangement uses TRBV5-4 and TRBJ2-6; 11 nucleotides agree with TRBD1. J was trimmed by 0 bases and V by 3 bases; bases with no gene match: 5. The CDR3 covers 18 residues. Germline loops: CDR1 SGHNT, CDR2 YYREEE (reference sequence).

This clone was picked up one time. This chain joins TRBV29-1 and TRBJ2-1; D gene ambiguous. CDR1 is SQVTM, CDR2 ANQGSEA, per germline. The CDR3 length is 13 residues. In nucleotides, the CDR3 is TGCAGTGGTGAGCCGAGCTCCTACAATGAGCAGTTCTTC. Protein sequence: CSGEPSSYNEQFF.

The chain is built from TRBV6-2 or TRBV6-3 and TRBJ1-2; maybe TRBD1 (5 bases). The germline CDR1 and CDR2 sequences are MNHEY and SVGEGT. There are 14 residues in the CDR3. With 0 bases removed from V and 7 bases from J, the gap between germline ends came to 12 bases. The CDR3 bases are TGTGCCAGCAGTTACTCTGGGCAGGGCTCTGGCTACACCTTC. Its translation is CASSYSGQGSGYTF.

The chain joins TRBV5-8 to TRBJ1-4; no firm D call. The germline V and J ends were trimmed by 0 bases and 4 bases, with 7 bases remaining between them. The germline gives CDR1 SGHTS, CDR2 YDEGEE. The length of the CDR3 is 14 residues. CDR3 DNA sequence: TGTGCCAGCAGCTTGGGGCAATTTAATGAAAAACTGTTTTTT. This sequence encodes CASSLGQFNEKLFF.

This chain connects TRBV18 to TRBJ1-4; the match to TRBD1 covers 8 bases. J gave up 7 bases and V 2 bases, and 9 bases lay outside the gene matches. The CDR3 consists of 16 residues. Germline assignment: CDR1 KGHSH and CDR2 LQKENI. The CDR3 protein is CASSPLPPDRAEKLFF. The CDR3 DNA reads TGTGCCAGCTCACCATTACCCCCGGACAGGGCTGAAAAACTGTTTTTT. Full variable domain (outside the CDR3, taken from reference TRBV18 and TRBJ1-4): NAGVMQNPRHLVRRRGQEARLRCSPMKGHSHVYWYRQLPEEGLKFMVYLQKENIIDESGMPKERFSAEFPKEGPSILRIQQVVRGDSAAYFCASSPLPPDRAEKLFFGSGTQLSVL.

This sequence joins TRBV5-1 and TRBJ1-2; 7 bases align to TRBD1. CDR1 is SGHRS, CDR2 YFSETQ, per germline. This CDR3 comprises 15 residues. The V and J ends lost 4 bases and 4 bases, in that order; junction bases with no gene match: 10. This chain's CDR3 is CASSRTGEVGYGYTF. CDR3 DNA: TGCGCCAGCAGCCGAACAGGGGAGGTGGGCTATGGCTACACCTTC.

The CDR3: CASSQGRGVYQETQYF. In DNA, the CDR3 is TGTGCCAGCAGCCAAGGTCGCGGGGTGTACCAAGAGACCCAGTACTTC. V is TRBV3-1 (or the pseudogene TRBV3-2) and J is TRBJ2-5; D possibly corresponds to TRBD2 (6 bases). CDR1 LGHDT and CDR2 YNNKEL come from the germline V gene (reference sequence). CDR3 size: 16 residues. The V gene lost 1 base and the J gene lost 0 bases, with 12 bases spanning the gap.

The rearrangement links TRBV7-3 to TRBJ2-3; 11 nucleotides line up with TRBD2. Germline assignment: CDR1 SGHTA and CDR2 FQGTGA. V gave up 2 bases and J gave up 4 bases; unmatched junction bases: 8. The CDR3 length is 17 residues. The CDR3 here is CASSLGLLAGGPDTQYF. The CDR3, as DNA: TGTGCCAGCAGCTTAGGTTTGCTAGCGGGGGGACCAGATACGCAGTATTTT.

The chain has TRBV24-1 and TRBJ1-5, with TRBD1 matching 7 bases. Germline trimming cut 6 bases from V and 6 bases from J; bases unmatched to any gene: 10. Germline lookup yields CDR1 KGHDR and CDR2 SFDVKD. CDR3 length: 15 amino acids. The DNA for the CDR3 is TGTGCCACCAGTACCTCACAGGGGCCAAGTCAGCCCCAGCATTTT. Its protein is CATSTSQGPSQPQHF.

This clone has a single count. The chain joins TRBV4-2 to TRBJ1-1, with D possibly TRBD1 on 6 matching bases. The ends were cut back, 2 bases at V and 1 base at J, with 17 bases in the middle. The CDR3 spans 17 residues. Per the germline V gene, CDR1 is LGHNA and CDR2 is YNFKEQ. CDR3 sequence: CASSQIGVGGPNTEAFF. The CDR3 DNA reads TGTGCCAGCAGCCAAATAGGGGTTGGGGGCCCGAACACTGAAGCTTTCTTT.

The chain's CDR3 is CASSQDQLAGGQFF. For the CDR3, the DNA is TGTGCCAGCAGCCAAGATCAACTAGCGGGGGGGCAGTTCTTC. V is TRBV3-1 (or the pseudogene TRBV3-2) and J is TRBJ2-1; 12 nucleotides align to TRBD2. Losses at the gene ends were 0 bases for V and 12 bases for J; bases not matched to a gene: 3. Germline CDR1 and CDR2: LGHDT and YNNKEL (reference sequence). The CDR3 covers 14 residues.

This clone appeared a few times. This chain uses TRBV9 with TRBJ1-1; maybe TRBD1 (5 bases). V shed 4 bases and J shed 3 bases, with 16 bases lying between them. There are 15 residues in the CDR3. The germline V gene has CDR1 SGDLS and CDR2 YYNGEE. The CDR3 sequence is CASSPHAQGYTEAFF. In DNA form, the CDR3 reads TGTGCCAGCAGCCCTCACGCGCAGGGTTACACTGAAGCTTTCTTT.

The rearrangement links TRBV6-5 to TRBJ1-5; 7 positions agree with TRBD1. Looked up from germline, CDR1 is MNHEY and CDR2 is SVGAGI. V was pared by 6 bases and J by 1 base, with 6 bases of the junction left unmatched. CDR3 size: 15 residues. CDR3 bases: TGTGCCAGCAGAAGACAGGGCCAAAGCAATCAGCCCCAGCATTTT. It yields the protein CASRRQGQSNQPQHF.

The chain uses TRBV19 and TRBJ1-1; 7 bases agree with TRBD1. Germline V lookup: CDR1 LNHDA, CDR2 SQIVND (reference sequence). The CDR3 consists of 14 residues. V shed 9 bases and J 6 bases; nucleotides not matched to a gene: 13. The DNA of the CDR3 is TGTGCCAGCGCCTCCGGGACAGCGAGCCCTGAAGCTTTCTTT. Its translation is CASASGTASPEAFF.

This clone was seen a few times. The chain carries TRBV4-2 and TRBJ1-2; 7 bases match TRBD1. This CDR3 has 15 residues. V was pared by 4 bases and J by 0 bases, with 5 bases of the junction left unmatched. Germline V gene data show CDR1 as LGHNA and CDR2 as YNFKEQ. CDR3 residues: CASSPDREANYGYTF. CDR3 sequence (DNA): TGTGCCAGCAGCCCCGACAGGGAAGCTAACTATGGCTACACCTTC.

The rearrangement joins TRBV29-1 to TRBJ1-1; 7 bases fit TRBD1. CDR3 length: 12 amino acids. Germline V lookup: CDR1 SQVTM, CDR2 ANQGSEA. V lost 4 bases and J lost 4; bases outside the gene matches: 3. CDR3 DNA: TGCAGCGTTGCACACAGGGGCACTGAAGCTTTCTTT. Translating gives CSVAHRGTEAFF.

The rearrangement links TRBV10-3 to TRBJ2-5, with TRBD2 matching over 11 bases. Germline loops: CDR1 ENHRY, CDR2 SYGVKD. The V segment lost 0 bases and the J segment 4 bases; nucleotides outside the gene matches: 13. The CDR3 contains 19 residues. The CDR3 reads CAISESMDTLAGGRETQYF. The DNA of the CDR3 is TGTGCCATCAGTGAGTCGATGGATACCTTAGCGGGGGGGCGAGAGACCCAGTACTTC.